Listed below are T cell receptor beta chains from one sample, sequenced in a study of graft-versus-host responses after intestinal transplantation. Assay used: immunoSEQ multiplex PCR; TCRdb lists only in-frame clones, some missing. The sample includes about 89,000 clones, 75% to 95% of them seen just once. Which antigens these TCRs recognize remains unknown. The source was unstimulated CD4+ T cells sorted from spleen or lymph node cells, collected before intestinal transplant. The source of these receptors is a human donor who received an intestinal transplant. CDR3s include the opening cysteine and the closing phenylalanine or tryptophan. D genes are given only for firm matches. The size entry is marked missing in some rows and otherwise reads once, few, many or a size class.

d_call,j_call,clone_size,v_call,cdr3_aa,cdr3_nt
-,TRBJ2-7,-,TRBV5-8,CASSLLANLYEQYF,TGTGCCAGCAGCTTGTTAGCTAACCTCTACGAGCAGTACTTC
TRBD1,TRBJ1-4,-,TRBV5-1,CASSIRGWDEKLFF,TGCGCCAGCAGTATCAGGGGGTGGGATGAAAAACTGTTTTTT
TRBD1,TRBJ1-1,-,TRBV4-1,CASSHVQGEAEAFF,TGCGCCAGCAGCCACGTACAGGGGGAGGCTGAAGCTTTCTTT
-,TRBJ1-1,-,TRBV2,CASSSLVADTEAFF,TGTGCCAGCAGTAGTCTCGTCGCGGACACTGAAGCTTTCTTT
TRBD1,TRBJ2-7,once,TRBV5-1,CASSWDSSYEQYF,TGCGCCAGCAGTTGGGACAGCTCCTACGAGCAGTACTTC
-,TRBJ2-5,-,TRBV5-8,CASSLGSGVRGQETQYF,TGTGCCAGCAGCTTGGGGTCTGGGGTCAGGGGCCAAGAGACCCAGTACTTC
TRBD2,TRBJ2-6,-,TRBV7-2,CASSGRGGYSGANVLTF,TGTGCCAGCAGCGGACGGGGGGGCTACTCTGGGGCCAACGTCCTGACTTTC
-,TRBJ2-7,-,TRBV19,CASSIMPGVSYEQYF,TGTGCCAGTAGTATAATGCCAGGGGTCTCCTACGAGCAGTACTTC
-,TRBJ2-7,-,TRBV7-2,CASSLGSSSYEQYF,TGTGCCAGCAGCTTAGGAAGTAGCTCCTACGAGCAGTACTTC
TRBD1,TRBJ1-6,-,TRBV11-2,CASSSPGQGVHPLHF,TGTGCCAGCAGCTCGCCGGGACAGGGGGTCCATCCCCTCCACTTT
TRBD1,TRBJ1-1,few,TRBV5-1,CASSLVQGVGTEAFF,TGCGCCAGCAGCTTGGTTCAGGGGGTAGGCACTGAAGCTTTCTTT
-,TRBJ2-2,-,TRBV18,CASSPGPAGGGELFF,TGTGCCAGCTCACCAGGTCCGGCCGGGGGCGGGGAGCTGTTTTTT
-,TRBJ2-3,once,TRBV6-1,CARRPGPTDTQYF,TGTGCCCGCAGACCAGGGCCCACAGATACGCAGTATTTT
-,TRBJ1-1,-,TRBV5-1,CASSFLTENTEAFF,TGCGCCAGCAGCTTTTTAACAGAGAACACTGAAGCTTTCTTT
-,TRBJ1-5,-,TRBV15,CATSFGSSNQPQHF,TGTGCCACCAGCTTTGGGAGTAGCAATCAGCCCCAGCATTTT
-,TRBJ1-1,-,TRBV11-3,CASSLDRIGVLARNTEAFF,TGTGCCAGCAGCTTAGATCGGATCGGGGTTTTGGCTCGGAACACTGAAGCTTTCTTT
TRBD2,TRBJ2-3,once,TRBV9,CASSVSGGAVDTQYF,TGTGCCAGCAGCGTAAGCGGGGGGGCCGTAGATACGCAGTATTTT